Sequencing of this TCR beta chain was carried out in a study of blood T cells in healthy people across ages. To note about this clonotype: The antigen is unknown.

Findings and caveats of the study: With unsorted PBMCs, a conclusive comparison of naive versus antigen-experienced cells was not possible. Whereas aged donors had fewer naive CD4+ cells, long-lived donors had more of them and higher diversity.

The second PCR ran about 7 to 12 cycles with a sample-barcoded 5' primer and J-beta primers. At least 3 million CDR3-containing paired-end reads were obtained per sample. MiXCR was run by TCRdb on the 5' RACE reads, yielding one entry per CDR3 protein. The sample lists around 940,000 distinct CDR3 sequences, roughly 51% seen once, with about 22% in the top ten. Trimming cost V 3 bases and J 1 base, with 6 bases left between them. The CDR3 contains 13 residues. Germline loops: CDR1 DFQATT, CDR2 SNEGSKA (reference sequence). The TCR was taken from a woman in her sixties in good health. Sequencing input: blood. The chain uses TRBV20-1 and TRBJ2-2; D remains ambiguous. CDR3 sequence reads: CSASAGNTGELFF. The DNA of the CDR3 is TGCAGTGCTAGTGCTGGGAACACCGGGGAGCTGTTTTTT.